The present T cell receptor (beta chain) was sequenced within a study of T-cell reconstitution after alpha-beta-depleted transplantation in children. Library preparation (for TCRbeta) was performed with unique molecular identifiers. TCRdb re-derived calls from the PCR reads in MiXCR, one entry per CDR3 protein. The sample holds 900,000 or so distinct CDR3 sequences, 16% seen once. Study observations and caveats: A year post-transplant, T-cell counts and diversity derived mostly from newly produced T cells. Several hundred expanded graft clones reportedly were the source of alpha-beta T cells about two months after transplant.

In regard to this clonotype: The antigen remains unidentified.

CDR3 length: 15 residues. Unmatched junction bases numbered 9, after V lost 3 bases and J lost 5 bases. The germline gives CDR1 SGHTA, CDR2 FQGNSA. V and J are TRBV7-2 and TRBJ2-5, with 7 bases matching TRBD1. Sequences were derived from PBMCs, mostly from graft donor cells, sampled 360 days after TCRalphabeta/CD19-depleted stem cell transplant. This TCR came from a male patient under 18 who had a stem cell transplant for acute lymphoblastic leukemia, so the T cells may come from the graft donor. CDR3 nucleotides: TGTGCCAGCAGCTTGTCAAGGGGGCGGGTGGAGACCCAGTACTTC. Protein: CASSLSRGRVETQYF.